The rows below give T cell receptor beta chains drawn from one sample of a study of blood T cell repertoires in COVID-19. Sequencing used immunoSEQ multiplex PCR; TCRdb keeps in-frame clones, though not all of them. This sample has under 350,000 clones, with approximately 91% found just once. The specimen sequenced was peripheral blood. All receptors come from a middle-aged man with acute or convalescent COVID-19. Both conserved end residues are part of each CDR3. A D gene is named only where the DNA matches it firmly. Size values are once, few and many counts, or a class for expanded clones, and some rows have none.

TGCGCCAGCAGTGAGTCCCTGGGGGCAGGGCGGGACGAGCAGTACTTC CASSESLGAGRDEQYF . TRBJ2-7 TRBV10-1 .
TGTGCCAGCAGCTTTACAGGACCCGGAAACACCATATATTTT CASSFTGPGNTIYF . TRBJ1-3 TRBV5-8 .
TGTGCCAGCAGTGAAGCCGGGGGGGCGCCGGGCTACACCTTC CASSEAGGAPGYTF . TRBJ1-2 TRBV2 .
TGTGCCAGCAGACGCCCCGGGACTGGACAAGAGACCCAGTACTTC CASRRPGTGQETQYF . TRBJ2-5 TRBV27 once
TGTGCCATCAGCCCGACAGGGCCCACTGAAGCTTTCTTT CAISPTGPTEAFF TRBD1 TRBJ1-1 TRBV10-3 .
TGTGCCAGCAGCTTCGACAGGGGTAACTATGGCTACACCTTC CASSFDRGNYGYTF TRBD1 TRBJ1-2 TRBV5-6 .
TGCGCCAGCAGCTTGCAGGACACTCAAGAGACCCAGTACTTC CASSLQDTQETQYF . TRBJ2-5 TRBV5-1 .
TGTGCCAGCAGCCGACAGGGGGTGTCGGGCGCAGATACGCAGTATTTT CASSRQGVSGADTQYF TRBD1 TRBJ2-3 TRBV25-1 .
TGTGCCATCAGTGAGTCGAGGGCTAGCGGGGGGTACACAGATACGCAGTATTTT CAISESRASGGYTDTQYF TRBD2 TRBJ2-3 TRBV10-3 .
TGTGCCAGCAGCCCGGGCCCCGGGAAGAATCAGCCCCAGCATTTT CASSPGPGKNQPQHF . TRBJ1-5 TRBV2 .
TGCGCCAGCAGCCAAGGCCCACAGGGGCCAAACTATGGCTACACCTTC CASSQGPQGPNYGYTF TRBD1 TRBJ1-2 TRBV4-1 .
TGTGCCAGCAGCCTCCAGCATCGGGATGAGCAGTTCTTC CASSLQHRDEQFF . TRBJ2-1 TRBV7-3 .
TGTGCCAGCAGCCTTTCGGGGGACCGAACCTACGAGCAGTACTTC CASSLSGDRTYEQYF . TRBJ2-7 TRBV5-5 .
TGTGCCAGTAGTATAGCGGGTAGCTACAATGAGCAGTTCTTC CASSIAGSYNEQFF . TRBJ2-1 TRBV19 .
TGTGCCATCAGTGAGTCTGGATGGGGCGGTCAGCCCCAGCATTTT CAISESGWGGQPQHF . TRBJ1-5 TRBV10-3 .
TGTGCCAGCAGTGAAGCGATACAGGGCGGGGAAAAACTGTTTTTT CASSEAIQGGEKLFF . TRBJ1-4 TRBV6-1 many
TGTGCCACCAGCAGAGAGTACGCCCAGAGGGGAAACACCATATATTTT CATSREYAQRGNTIYF . TRBJ1-3 TRBV15 once
TGTGCCTGGAGGGGGGGGACAGGGGGCCCCTATGGCTACACCTTC CAWRGGTGGPYGYTF TRBD1 TRBJ1-2 TRBV30 .
TGCGCCAGCAGCCAAGATCCAGGGAACACTGAAGCTTTCTTT CASSQDPGNTEAFF . TRBJ1-1 TRBV4-1 .
TGTGCCAGCAGCTTAGGGCTAGCGGGGGGCAATGAGCAGTTCTTC CASSLGLAGGNEQFF TRBD2 TRBJ2-1 TRBV7-8 .
TGTGCCAGCAGCCCGACTAGCACCTCGTACGAGCAGTACTTC CASSPTSTSYEQYF TRBD2 TRBJ2-7 TRBV5-6 .
TGTGCCAGCAGCCTGAGCGGGGGGGCAAATGAGCAGTTCTTC CASSLSGGANEQFF TRBD2 TRBJ2-1 TRBV14 .
TGTGCCAGCAGCGTGGCTCAGACAGATACGCAGTATTTT CASSVAQTDTQYF . TRBJ2-3 TRBV9 .
TGTGCCAGCAGCTCTCCGGGACACCAGTGGCCCCTCCACTTT CASSSPGHQWPLHF . TRBJ1-6 TRBV6-5 .
TGTGCCAGCAGCCCCCCCGGACTAGGGGGGTTAGAGACCCAGTACTTC CASSPPGLGGLETQYF . TRBJ2-5 TRBV9 once